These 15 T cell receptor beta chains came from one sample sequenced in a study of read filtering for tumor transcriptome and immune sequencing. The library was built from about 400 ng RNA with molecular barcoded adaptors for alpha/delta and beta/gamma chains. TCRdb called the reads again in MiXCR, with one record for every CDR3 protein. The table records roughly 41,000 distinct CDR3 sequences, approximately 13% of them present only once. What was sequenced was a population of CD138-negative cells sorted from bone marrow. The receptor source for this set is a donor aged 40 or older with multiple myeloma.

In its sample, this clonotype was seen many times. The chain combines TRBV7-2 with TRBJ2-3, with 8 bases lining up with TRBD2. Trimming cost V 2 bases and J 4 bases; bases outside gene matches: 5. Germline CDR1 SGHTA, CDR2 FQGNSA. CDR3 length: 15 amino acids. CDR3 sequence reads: CASSLLAGNPDTQYF. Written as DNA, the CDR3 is TGTGCCAGCAGCTTACTAGCGGGTAACCCAGATACGCAGTATTTT.

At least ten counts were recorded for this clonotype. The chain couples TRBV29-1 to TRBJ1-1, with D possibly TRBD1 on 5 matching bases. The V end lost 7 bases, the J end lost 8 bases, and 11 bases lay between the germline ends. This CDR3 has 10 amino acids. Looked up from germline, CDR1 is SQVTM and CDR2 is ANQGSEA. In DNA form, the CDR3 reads TGCAGCGCTACCGGGACCGAAGCTTTCTTT. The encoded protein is CSATGTEAFF.

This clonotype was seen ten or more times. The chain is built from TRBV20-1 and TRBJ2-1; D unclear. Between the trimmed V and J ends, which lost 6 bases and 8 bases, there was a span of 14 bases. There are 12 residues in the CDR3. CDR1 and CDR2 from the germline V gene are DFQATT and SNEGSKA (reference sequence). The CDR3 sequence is CSATYNADEQFF. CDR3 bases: TGCAGTGCGACCTACAACGCTGATGAGCAGTTCTTC.

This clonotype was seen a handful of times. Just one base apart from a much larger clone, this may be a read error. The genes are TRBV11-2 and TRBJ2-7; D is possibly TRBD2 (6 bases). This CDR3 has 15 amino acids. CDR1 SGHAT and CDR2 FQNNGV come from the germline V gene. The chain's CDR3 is CASSLVAGKDYEQHF. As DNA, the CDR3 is TGTGCCAGCAGCTTAGTCGCGGGAAAGGATTACGAGCAGCACTTC.

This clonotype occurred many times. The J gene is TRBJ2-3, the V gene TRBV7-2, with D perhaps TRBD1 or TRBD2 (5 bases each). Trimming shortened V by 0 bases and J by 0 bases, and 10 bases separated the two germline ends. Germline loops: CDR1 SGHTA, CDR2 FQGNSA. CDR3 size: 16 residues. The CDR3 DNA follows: TGTGCCAGCAGCTTAGCGCCGGGGCCCAGCACAGATACGCAGTATTTT. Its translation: CASSLAPGPSTDTQYF.

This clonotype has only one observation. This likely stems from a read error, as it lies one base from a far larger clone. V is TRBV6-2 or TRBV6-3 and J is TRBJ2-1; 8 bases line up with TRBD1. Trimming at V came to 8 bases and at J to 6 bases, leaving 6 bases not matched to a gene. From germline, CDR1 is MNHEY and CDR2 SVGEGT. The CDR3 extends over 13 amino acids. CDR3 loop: CASALQGGNEQFF. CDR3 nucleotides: TGTGCCAGCGCTCTACAGGGGGGCAATGAGCAGTTCTTC.

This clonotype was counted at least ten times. The CDR3 coding sequence is TGCGCCAGCAGGCCTGCGGCGGGAACAGATACGCAGTATTTT. It translates to CASRPAAGTDTQYF. The rearrangement uses TRBV5-1 and TRBJ2-3, with a possible D match to TRBD2 (6 bases). This CDR3 comprises 14 residues. The V gene's germline CDR1 is SGHRS and CDR2 YFSETQ. V was trimmed by 5 bases and J by 3 bases, leaving 13 bases between them.

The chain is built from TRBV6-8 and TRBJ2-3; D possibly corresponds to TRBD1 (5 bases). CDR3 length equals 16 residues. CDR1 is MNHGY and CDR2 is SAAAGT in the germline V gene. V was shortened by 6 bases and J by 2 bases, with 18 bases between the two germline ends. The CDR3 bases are TGTGCCAGCAGAGGGGTGACAGTAGGGCACACAGATACGCAGTATTTT. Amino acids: CASRGVTVGHTDTQYF.

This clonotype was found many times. CDR3 sequence: CSARIDATNYEQYF. The CDR3 DNA follows: TGCAGTGCTAGAATCGACGCCACAAACTACGAGCAGTACTTC. The V gene is TRBV20-1, the J gene TRBJ2-7; the D is unclear. Germline lookup yields CDR1 DFQATT and CDR2 SNEGSKA (reference sequence). The CDR3 runs 14 residues. V was cut by 2 bases and J by 3 bases, with 14 bases left in between.

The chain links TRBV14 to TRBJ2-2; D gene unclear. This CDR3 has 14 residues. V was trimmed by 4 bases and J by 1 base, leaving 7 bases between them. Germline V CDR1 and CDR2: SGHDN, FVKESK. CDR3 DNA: TGTGCCAGCAGCCCCTATCTGAACACCGGGGAGCTGTTTTTT. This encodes CASSPYLNTGELFF. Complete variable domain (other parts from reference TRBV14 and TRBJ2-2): EAGVTQFPSHSVIEKGQTVTLRCDPISGHDNLYWYRRVMGKEIKFLLHFVKESKQDESGMPNNRFLAERTGGTYSTLKVQPAELEDSGVYFCASSPYLNTGELFFGEGSRLTVL.

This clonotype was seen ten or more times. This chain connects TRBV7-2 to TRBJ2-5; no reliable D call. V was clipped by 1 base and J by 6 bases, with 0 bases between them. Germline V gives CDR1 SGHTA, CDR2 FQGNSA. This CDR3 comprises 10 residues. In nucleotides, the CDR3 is TGTGCCAGCAGCTTAGAGACCCAGTACTTC. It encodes CASSLETQYF. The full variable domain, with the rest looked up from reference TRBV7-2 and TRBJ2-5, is GAGVSQSPSNKVTEKGKDVELRCDPISGHTALYWYRQSLGQGLEFLIYFQGNSAPDKSGLPSDRFSAERTGGSVSTLTIQRTQQEDSAVYLCASSLETQYFGPGTRLLVL.

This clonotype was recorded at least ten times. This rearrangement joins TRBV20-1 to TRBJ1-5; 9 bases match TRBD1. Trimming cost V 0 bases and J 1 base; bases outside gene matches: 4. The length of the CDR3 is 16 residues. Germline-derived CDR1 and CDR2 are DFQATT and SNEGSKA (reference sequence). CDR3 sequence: CSARETGTGSNQPQHF. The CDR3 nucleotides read TGCAGTGCTAGAGAAACTGGGACAGGGAGCAATCAGCCCCAGCATTTT.

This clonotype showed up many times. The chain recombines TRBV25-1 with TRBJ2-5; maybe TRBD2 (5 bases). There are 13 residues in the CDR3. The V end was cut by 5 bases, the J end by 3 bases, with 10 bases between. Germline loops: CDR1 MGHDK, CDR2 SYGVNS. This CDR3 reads CASSLPGKETQYF. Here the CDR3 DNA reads TGTGCCAGCAGTCTGCCGGGGAAAGAGACCCAGTACTTC.

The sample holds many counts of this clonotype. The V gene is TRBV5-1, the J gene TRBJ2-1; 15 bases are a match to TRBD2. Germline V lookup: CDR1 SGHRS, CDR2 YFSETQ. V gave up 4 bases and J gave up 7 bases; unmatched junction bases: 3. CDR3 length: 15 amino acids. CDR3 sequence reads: CASSPGTSGRNEQFF. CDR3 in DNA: TGCGCCAGCAGCCCCGGGACTAGCGGGAGGAATGAGCAGTTCTTC.

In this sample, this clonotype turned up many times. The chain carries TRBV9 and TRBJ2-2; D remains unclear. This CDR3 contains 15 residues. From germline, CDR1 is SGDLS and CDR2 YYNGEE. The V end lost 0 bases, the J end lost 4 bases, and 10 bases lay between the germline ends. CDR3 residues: CASSVDSPLTGELFF. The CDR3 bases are TGTGCCAGCAGCGTAGACTCGCCCCTCACCGGGGAGCTGTTTTTT. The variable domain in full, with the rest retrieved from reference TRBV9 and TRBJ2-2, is DSGVTQTPKHLITATGQRVTLRCSPRSGDLSVYWYQQSLDQGLQFLIQYYNGEERAKGNILERFSAQQFPDLHSELNLSSLELGDSALYFCASSVDSPLTGELFFGEGSRLTVL.